The 17 T cell receptor beta chains in this list originate from one sample, sequenced in a study of beta chain features in type 1 diabetes. TCRB transcripts that were expressed got sequenced, as all of the isolated RNA had been reverse transcribed. Profiled with immunoSEQ multiplex PCR; TCRdb holds only in-frame clones, not every one. The repertoire holds 350,000 or so clones, with around a fifth as singletons. The sample was naive CD4+ T cells from blood. The receptors here all came from a woman between 18 and 29 years old in good health.

Remarks on this clone: This specimen includes other DNA sequences encoding the same CDR3. The chain has TRBV20-1 and TRBJ2-5; no definite D call. V was clipped by 6 bases and J by 5 bases, with 7 bases between them. This CDR3 is 10 amino acids long. The germline gives CDR1 DFQATT, CDR2 SNEGSKA (reference sequence). The CDR3 coding sequence is TGCAGTGCCAGACGGGAGACCCAGTACTTC. This codes for CSARRETQYF.

The V call is TRBV2, the J call TRBJ2-2, with 8 positions matching TRBD1. The CDR3 is 16 residues long. The ends lost 5 bases at V and 4 bases at J; junction bases unmatched: 9. Germline CDR1 reads SNHLY; CDR2 reads FYNNEI. The CDR3 sequence: CASSLLDRVATGELFF. CDR3 DNA sequence: TGTGCCAGCAGTCTCTTGGACAGGGTCGCCACCGGGGAGCTGTTTTTT.

The J gene is TRBJ2-7, the V gene TRBV11-1, with D perhaps TRBD2 (5 bases). This CDR3 has 14 residues. Trimming stripped 5 bases from V and 2 bases from J, with 13 bases between. Germline loops: CDR1 SGHAT, CDR2 FQDESV (reference sequence). CDR3 nucleotides: TGTGCCAGCAGCCCCCTGGAGGCCCCCTACGAGCAGTACTTC. Its translation is CASSPLEAPYEQYF.

The chain employs TRBV27 and TRBJ1-1; D is unclear. This CDR3 has 13 residues. V was clipped by 6 bases and J by 2 bases, with 10 bases between them. The germline V gene has CDR1 MNHEY and CDR2 SMNVEV (reference sequence). This CDR3 reads CASRDWVNTEAFF. The CDR3 DNA follows: TGTGCCAGCAGGGACTGGGTTAACACTGAAGCTTTCTTT.

The table lists this clone with a few counts. J is TRBJ2-7 and V is TRBV5-6, with 9 bases that match TRBD2. The CDR3 is 15 residues long. Germline trimming cut 4 bases from V and 3 bases from J; bases unmatched to any gene: 8. The germline V gene has CDR1 SGHDT and CDR2 YYEEEE. The DNA for the CDR3 is TGTGCCAGCAGCCCAGGGCCAGCGGGGGGCTACGAGCAGTACTTC. Amino acid sequence: CASSPGPAGGYEQYF.

This clone was seen a handful of times. J is TRBJ2-7 and V is TRBV6-5, with D uncertain. Germline loops: CDR1 MNHEY, CDR2 SVGAGI. The CDR3 covers 13 residues. The germline V and J ends were trimmed by 3 bases and 2 bases, with 8 bases remaining between them. This CDR3 reads CASSYRETYEQYF. In DNA, the CDR3 is TGTGCCAGCAGTTATCGAGAGACCTACGAGCAGTACTTC.

This clone came up a few times. The chain couples TRBV18 to TRBJ1-1, with 7 nucleotides matching TRBD1. The junction had 8 bases not matched to a gene; V was cut back by 5 bases and J by 2 bases. Germline V gives CDR1 KGHSH, CDR2 LQKENI. The CDR3 runs 15 residues. CDR3 region: CASSRVRGFNTEAFF. The DNA for the CDR3 is TGTGCCAGCTCAAGGGTCAGGGGGTTCAACACTGAAGCTTTCTTT.

This chain uses TRBV5-1 with TRBJ2-3; 9 bases agree with TRBD2. Trimming cost V 4 bases and J 1 base; bases outside gene matches: 7. Per germline, CDR1 SGHRS and CDR2 YFSETQ. The CDR3 extends over 16 amino acids. CDR3 sequence reads: CASSVGSSGGTDTQYF. The DNA for the CDR3 is TGCGCCAGCAGCGTGGGATCTAGCGGGGGCACAGATACGCAGTATTTT.

This chain connects TRBV4-2 to TRBJ1-1; D may be TRBD1 (6 bases). In germline, CDR1 is LGHNA, CDR2 YNFKEQ. This CDR3 spans 15 amino acids. Trimming pared 1 base from V and 5 bases from J, leaving 14 bases between. The CDR3 DNA reads as TGTGCCAGCAGCCAAGCGGACAAGAGGGGGACTGAAGCTTTCTTT. Its protein is CASSQADKRGTEAFF.

The J gene is TRBJ1-1, the V gene TRBV4-2; 8 nucleotides match TRBD1. The CDR3 sequence is 15 residues long. V trimming: 4 bases; J trimming: 4 bases; junction bases outside the gene matches: 8. CDR1 LGHNA and CDR2 YNFKEQ come from the germline V gene. CDR3 DNA: TGTGCCAGCAGCCGCGACAGGGGAAGCGGCACTGAAGCTTTCTTT. It is translated as CASSRDRGSGTEAFF.

This clone was seen more than once but under ten times. The rearrangement uses TRBV14 and TRBJ2-1, with TRBD1 identical over 7 bases. The V gene's germline CDR1 is SGHDN and CDR2 FVKESK. After removal of 6 bases from V and 3 bases from J, the junction contained 8 bases not matched to a gene. The CDR3 covers 15 residues. The CDR3 is CASRVTGSVYNEQFF. As DNA, the CDR3 is TGTGCCAGCAGAGTGACAGGGTCGGTCTACAATGAGCAGTTCTTC.

The J gene is TRBJ1-1, the V gene TRBV9; no clear D. CDR1 is SGDLS, CDR2 YYNGEE, per germline. The CDR3 has 13 amino acids. The V gene lost 0 bases and the J gene lost 3 bases, with 6 bases spanning the gap. The CDR3 sequence: CASSVESDTEAFF. CDR3 DNA sequence: TGTGCCAGCAGCGTAGAGTCAGACACTGAAGCTTTCTTT.

Only a few counts were recorded for this clone. The genes are TRBV19 and TRBJ2-1, with D hard to call. This CDR3 has 9 residues. Germline V gene lookup returns CDR1 LNHDA and CDR2 SQIVND (reference sequence). V lost 11 bases to trimming and J lost 12 bases, with 11 bases between them. CDR3 bases: TGTGCCCTTAGCCAAGGGCAGTTCTTC. Protein sequence: CALSQGQFF.

This clone was detected only once. The chain joins TRBV29-1 to TRBJ1-2; 8 bases align to TRBD1. This CDR3 is built from 17 residues. V gave up 3 bases and J gave up 0 bases; unmatched junction bases: 12. CDR1 is SQVTM, CDR2 ANQGSEA, per germline. As DNA, the CDR3 is TGCAGCGTTGATAAGTGGGGACAGGTCCTGACTAACTATGGCTACACCTTC. This translates into CSVDKWGQVLTNYGYTF. Based on the CDR3 plus reference TRBV29-1 and TRBJ1-2, the full variable domain is SAVISQKPSRDICQRGTSLTIQCQVDSQVTMMFWYRQQPGQSLTLIATANQGSEATYESGFVIDKFPISRPNLTFSTLTVSNMSPEDSSIYLCSVDKWGQVLTNYGYTFGSGTRLTVV.

This clone was observed a handful of times. The rearrangement links TRBV5-1 to TRBJ2-7, with TRBD1 as a possible D gene (6 bases). Germline lookup yields CDR1 SGHRS and CDR2 YFSETQ. CDR3 length equals 13 residues. V was clipped by 0 bases and J by 3 bases, with 7 bases between them. The CDR3 region has the DNA TGCGCCAGCAGCTTGGCAGGGGTCTACGAGCAGTACTTC. Its protein product is CASSLAGVYEQYF.

The J gene is TRBJ1-1, the V gene TRBV29-1, with unresolved D. V shed 7 bases and J shed 0 bases, with 12 bases lying between them. Germline V gene data show CDR1 as SQVTM and CDR2 as ANQGSEA. This CDR3 comprises 13 residues. This chain's CDR3 is CSAESYLNTEAFF. The CDR3 DNA follows: TGCAGCGCCGAGTCGTACCTGAACACTGAAGCTTTCTTT.

This clone was detected a few times. The V gene is TRBV7-9, the J gene TRBJ1-2; 9 positions agree with TRBD1. The junction had 3 bases not matched to a gene; V was cut back by 1 base and J by 6 bases. The CDR3 has 14 residues. The germline gives CDR1 SEHNR, CDR2 FQNEAQ (reference sequence). CDR3 sequence: CASSLEGQGHGYTF. The CDR3 DNA follows: TGTGCCAGCAGCTTAGAGGGACAGGGACATGGCTACACCTTC.